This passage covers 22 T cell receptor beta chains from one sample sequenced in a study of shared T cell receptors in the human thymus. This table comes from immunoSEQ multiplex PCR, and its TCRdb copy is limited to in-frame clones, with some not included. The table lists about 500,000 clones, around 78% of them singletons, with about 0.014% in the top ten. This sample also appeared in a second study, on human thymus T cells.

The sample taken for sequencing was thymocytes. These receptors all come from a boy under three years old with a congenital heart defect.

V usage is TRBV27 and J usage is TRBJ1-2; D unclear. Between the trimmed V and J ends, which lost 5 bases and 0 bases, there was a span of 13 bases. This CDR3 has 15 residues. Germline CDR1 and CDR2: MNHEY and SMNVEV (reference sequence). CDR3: CASSPRGATNYGYTF. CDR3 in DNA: TGTGCCAGCAGTCCTCGGGGAGCAACTAACTATGGCTACACCTTC.

The CDR3 protein is CASSGPRVGTEAFF. The CDR3, as DNA: TGTGCCAGCAGTGGACCTCGGGTGGGCACTGAAGCTTTCTTT. The V call is TRBV25-1, the J call TRBJ1-1; D unresolved. This CDR3 has 14 amino acids. Germline values: CDR1 MGHDK, CDR2 SYGVNS. Between the trimmed V and J ends, which lost 4 bases and 4 bases, there was a span of 13 bases.

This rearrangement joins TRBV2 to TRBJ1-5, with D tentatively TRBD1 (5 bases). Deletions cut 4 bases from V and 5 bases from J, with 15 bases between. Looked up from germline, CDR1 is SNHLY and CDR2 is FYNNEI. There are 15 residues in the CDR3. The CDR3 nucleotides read TGTGCCAGCAGTGTTAGCAAGGGGTGCGATCAGCCCCAGCATTTT. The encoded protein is CASSVSKGCDQPQHF.

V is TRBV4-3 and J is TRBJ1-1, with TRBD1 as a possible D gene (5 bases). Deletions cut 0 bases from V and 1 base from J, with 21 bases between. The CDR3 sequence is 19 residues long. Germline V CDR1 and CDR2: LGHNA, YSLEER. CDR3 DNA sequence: TGCGCCAGCAGCCAAGATTTGGGGGACTTGACGAGACCGAACACTGAAGCTTTCTTT. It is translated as CASSQDLGDLTRPNTEAFF.

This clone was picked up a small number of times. The CDR3 spells CASSLAPQERVYQETQYF. DNA of the CDR3: TGTGCCAGCAGCTTAGCCCCCCAGGAGCGGGTGTACCAAGAGACCCAGTACTTC. The V and J genes are TRBV7-6 and TRBJ2-5, with D possibly TRBD2 on 6 matching bases. The germline V gene encodes CDR1 SGHVS and CDR2 FNYEAQ. This CDR3 region has 18 residues. V gave up 0 bases and J gave up 0 bases, with 17 bases separating them. Variable domain in full (rest from reference TRBV7-6 and TRBJ2-5): GAGVSQSPRYKVTKRGQDVALRCDPISGHVSLYWYRQALGQGPEFLTYFNYEAQQDKSGLPNDRFSAERPEGSISTLTIQRTEQRDSAMYRCASSLAPQERVYQETQYFGPGTRLLVL.

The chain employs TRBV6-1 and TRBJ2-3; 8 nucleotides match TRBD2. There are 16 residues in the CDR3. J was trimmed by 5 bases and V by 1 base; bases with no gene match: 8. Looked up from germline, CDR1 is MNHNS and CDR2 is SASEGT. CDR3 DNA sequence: TGTGCCAGCAGTGAAGGGGTTAGCGGGAACCAAGATACGCAGTATTTT. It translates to CASSEGVSGNQDTQYF.

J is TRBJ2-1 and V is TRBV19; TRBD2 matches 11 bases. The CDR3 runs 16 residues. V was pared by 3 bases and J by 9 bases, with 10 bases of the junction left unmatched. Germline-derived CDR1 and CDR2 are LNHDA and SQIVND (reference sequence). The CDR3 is CASSMSALAGDIEQFF. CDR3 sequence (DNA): TGTGCCAGTAGTATGTCGGCACTAGCGGGGGATATTGAGCAGTTCTTC.

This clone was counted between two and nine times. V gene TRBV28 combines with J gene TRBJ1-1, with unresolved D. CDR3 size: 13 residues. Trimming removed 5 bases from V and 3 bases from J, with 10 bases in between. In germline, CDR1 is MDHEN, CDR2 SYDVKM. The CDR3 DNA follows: TGTGCCAGCAGTGACCCGAGGGACACTGAAGCTTTCTTT. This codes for CASSDPRDTEAFF.

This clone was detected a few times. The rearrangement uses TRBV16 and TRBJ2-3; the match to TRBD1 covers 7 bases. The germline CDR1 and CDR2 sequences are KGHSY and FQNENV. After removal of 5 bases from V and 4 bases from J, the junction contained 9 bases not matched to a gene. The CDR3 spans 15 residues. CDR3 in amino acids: CASSAPGQRSDTQYF. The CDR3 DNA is TGTGCCAGCAGCGCACCGGGACAGAGATCAGATACGCAGTATTTT.

The CDR3 DNA is TGCGCCAGCATGACCAATCCGGGAAGCATTCAGTACTTC. Protein product: CASMTNPGSIQYF. This rearrangement joins TRBV10-2 to TRBJ2-4; possibly TRBD2 for D (5 bases). V was cut by 7 bases and J by 9 bases, with 16 bases left in between. The CDR3 is 13 amino acids. CDR1 and CDR2 from the germline V gene are WSHSY and SAAADI.

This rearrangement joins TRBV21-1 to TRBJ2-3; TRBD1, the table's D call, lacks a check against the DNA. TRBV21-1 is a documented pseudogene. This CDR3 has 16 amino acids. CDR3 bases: TGTGCCAGCAGCAAGTACGGACAGTCTAGCACAGATACGCAGTATTTT. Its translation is CASSKYGQSSTDTQYF.

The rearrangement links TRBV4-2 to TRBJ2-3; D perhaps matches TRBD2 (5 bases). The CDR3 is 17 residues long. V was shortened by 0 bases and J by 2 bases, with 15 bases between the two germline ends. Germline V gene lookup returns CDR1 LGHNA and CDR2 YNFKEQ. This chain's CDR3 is CASSQDHTRADTDTQYF. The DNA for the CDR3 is TGTGCCAGCAGCCAAGATCATACTAGGGCCGACACAGATACGCAGTATTTT.

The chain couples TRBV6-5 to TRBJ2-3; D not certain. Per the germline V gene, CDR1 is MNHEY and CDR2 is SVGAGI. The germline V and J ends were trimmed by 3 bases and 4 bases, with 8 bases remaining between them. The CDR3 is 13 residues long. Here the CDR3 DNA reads TGTGCCAGCAGTTATTTAGTATCAGATACGCAGTATTTT. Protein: CASSYLVSDTQYF.

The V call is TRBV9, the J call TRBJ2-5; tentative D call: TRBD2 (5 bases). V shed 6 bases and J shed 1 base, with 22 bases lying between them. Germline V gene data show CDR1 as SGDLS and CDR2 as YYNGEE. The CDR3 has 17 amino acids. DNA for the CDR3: TGTGCCAGCACCACGAAGGAGGCAGCCGGGTCCCAAGAGACCCAGTACTTC. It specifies CASTTKEAAGSQETQYF.

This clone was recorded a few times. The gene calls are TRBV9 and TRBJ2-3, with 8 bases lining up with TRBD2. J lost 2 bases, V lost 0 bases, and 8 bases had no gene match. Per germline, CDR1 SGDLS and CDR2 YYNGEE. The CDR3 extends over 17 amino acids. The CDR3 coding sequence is TGTGCCAGCAGCGTAGATGTGGCGGGGGGTTCCACAGATACGCAGTATTTT. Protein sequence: CASSVDVAGGSTDTQYF.

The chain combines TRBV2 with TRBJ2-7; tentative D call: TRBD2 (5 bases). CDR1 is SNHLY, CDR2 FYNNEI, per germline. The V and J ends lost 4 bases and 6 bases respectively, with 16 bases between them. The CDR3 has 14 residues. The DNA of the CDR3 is TGTGCCAGCAGTGGTTGGCTAGCCCGCCGCGAGCAGTACTTC. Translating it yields CASSGWLARREQYF. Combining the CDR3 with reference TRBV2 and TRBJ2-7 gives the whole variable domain EPEVTQTPSHQVTQMGQEVILRCVPISNHLYFYWYRQILGQKVEFLVSFYNNEISEKSEIFDDQFSVERPDGSNFTLKIRSTKLEDSAMYFCASSGWLARREQYFGPGTRLTVT.

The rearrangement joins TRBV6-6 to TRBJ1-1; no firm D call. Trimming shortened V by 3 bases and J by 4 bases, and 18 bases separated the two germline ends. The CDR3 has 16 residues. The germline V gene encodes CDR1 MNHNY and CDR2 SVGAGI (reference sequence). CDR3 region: CASSYRRGRGPTEAFF. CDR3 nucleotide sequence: TGTGCCAGCAGTTATCGTAGAGGGCGGGGTCCCACTGAAGCTTTCTTT.

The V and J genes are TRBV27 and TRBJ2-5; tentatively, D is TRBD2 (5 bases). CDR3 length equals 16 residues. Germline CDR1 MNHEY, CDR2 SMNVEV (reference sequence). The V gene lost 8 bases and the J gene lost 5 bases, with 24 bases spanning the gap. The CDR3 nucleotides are TGTGCCAGCGGGCCTTTCGGGCCATTCCGAGGGGAGACCCAGTACTTC. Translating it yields CASGPFGPFRGETQYF.

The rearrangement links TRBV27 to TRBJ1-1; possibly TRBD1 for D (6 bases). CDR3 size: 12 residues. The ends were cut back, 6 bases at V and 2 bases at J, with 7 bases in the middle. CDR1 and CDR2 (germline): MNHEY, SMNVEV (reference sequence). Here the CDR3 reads CASRGANTEAFF. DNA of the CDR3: TGTGCCAGCAGGGGGGCAAACACTGAAGCTTTCTTT.

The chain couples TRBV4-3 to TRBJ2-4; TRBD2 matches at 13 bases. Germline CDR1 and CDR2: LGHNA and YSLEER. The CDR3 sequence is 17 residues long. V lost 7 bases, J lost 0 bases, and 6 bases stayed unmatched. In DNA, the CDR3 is TGCGCCAGCACACCGGGACTAGCGGGAACAGCCAAAAACATTCAGTACTTC. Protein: CASTPGLAGTAKNIQYF.

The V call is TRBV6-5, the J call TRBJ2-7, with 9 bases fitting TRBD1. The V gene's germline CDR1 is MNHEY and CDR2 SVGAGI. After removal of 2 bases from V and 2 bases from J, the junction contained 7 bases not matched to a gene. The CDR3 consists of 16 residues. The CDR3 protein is CASSYAPGQGTYEQYF. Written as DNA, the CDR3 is TGTGCCAGCAGTTACGCTCCGGGACAGGGAACCTACGAGCAGTACTTC.

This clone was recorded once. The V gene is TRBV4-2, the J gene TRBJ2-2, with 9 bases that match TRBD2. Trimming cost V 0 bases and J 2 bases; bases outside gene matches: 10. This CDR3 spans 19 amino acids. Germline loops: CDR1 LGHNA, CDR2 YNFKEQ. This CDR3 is CASSQDFPSGALNTGELFF. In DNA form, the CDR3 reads TGTGCCAGCAGCCAAGATTTTCCTAGCGGGGCTCTTAACACCGGGGAGCTGTTTTTT.